This T cell receptor (beta chain) came from a study of glioma-infiltrating T cells. In the study overall: Samples included WHO grade II oligodendrogliomas or astrocytomas and initial-diagnosis grade IV glioblastomas. Broader study findings: Above-expected tissue-blood divergence occurred in all gliomas, most in low-grade ones. Patients with low tissue-blood divergence carried a signature set of shared blood CDR3 motifs.

On this clonotype: The antigen is unknown. A much larger clone differs by one base, so this may be a read error.

The CDR3 has 12 amino acids. Trimming removed 6 bases from V and 4 bases from J, with 9 bases in between. Germline loops: CDR1 MDHEN, CDR2 SYDVKM. Using RNA template, CDR3s of TCR alpha and beta were amplified with iRepertoire arm-PCR. TCRdb recomputed calls from the multiplex PCR reads with MiXCR, one row per CDR3 protein. Of around 390,000 distinct CDR3 sequences listed, 41% were seen once; the top ten hold about 12%. Sequenced input: glioma tissue, nonneoplastic brain tissue, or PBMCs (not recorded which). The rearrangement uses TRBV28 and TRBJ1-1; D gene ambiguous. The source is a human donor with low-grade glioma or glioblastoma, undergoing nonglioma brain surgery, or in good health (not recorded which). The CDR3 here is CASSRLSTEAFF. CDR3 in DNA: TGTGCCAGCAGCCGATTAAGCACTGAAGCTTTCTTT.